This record covers a single TCR beta chain. The antigen it binds to is not known. Base qualities are missing; no much larger clone stands one base away. The cohort comprised some 700 healthy bone marrow donors. All cohort members were sampled while nominally healthy, although unrecorded immune exposures were likely present. The donor tested CMV seropositive and was one of the 289 seropositive cohort members. A peripheral blood sample was provided by each donor, and peripheral blood mononuclear cells were used for TCR beta sequencing. The Qiagen DNeasy Blood Extraction Kit was used to extract genomic DNA from the blood cell samples. Library generation was performed with the immunoSEQ multiplex PCR assay. For the multiplex PCR, a mixture combining 60 forward primers for TCR Vbeta segments and 13 reverse primers for TCR Jbeta segments was used. The CDR3 region of rearranged TCR beta genes was amplified from genomic DNA by a multiplex PCR assay. On the Illumina HiSeq System, the amplified TCR beta libraries were sequenced as 87-base-pair reads. The authors' analysis ran thus. Across the roughly 670 repertoires, a later analysis counted approximately 75 million unique TCR beta chains, some 11 million of which were shared by at least two donors. Raw reads were error-corrected and collapsed into unique sequences with a nearest-neighbor algorithm that merged closely related sequences to remove PCR and sequencing errors. V, D and J gene segments were assigned by aligning CDR3 sequences to IMGT reference sequences. Each retained sequence needed at least a six-nucleotide match to both a V gene segment and a J gene segment. Rearrangements were classified as productive when the CDR3 lacked stop codons and remained in frame with V and J, and all other rearrangements were classified as non-productive. Following IMGT convention, CDR3 was defined as the stretch from the second conserved V-encoded cysteine to the conserved J-encoded phenylalanine. Sequences without an unambiguous match to a single V gene segment were excluded from the earlier analysis of several hundred of the donors. An earlier analysis of several hundred of the donors classified V segments as functional when productive rearrangements were above 56.7% and as segregating when the standard deviation between donors was above 5%. A statistical classification framework was developed to diagnose cytomegalovirus status using the catalog of TCR beta chain sequences. A later analysis assigned V and J genes by comparing TCR nucleotide sequences with IMGT/GENE-DB human TR gene sequences. In a later analysis, CDR3 sequences and most-parsimonious VDJ recombination scenarios were assigned using the TCRdist pipeline. In a later analysis, every TCR beta chain was defined by the combination of its CDR3 amino acid sequence and its V-gene family, and reads without a unique V-gene family were dropped. A later analysis removed nearly 600 highly shared, low-generation-probability nucleotide sequences to deal with suspected cross-contamination and a sequencing artifact. In a later analysis, a clonal expansion index was calculated for each public chain from normalized within-repertoire ranks of inferred template counts. In a later analysis, generation probabilities were computed using a VDJ recombination model fitted to out-of-frame rearrangements, and the results were checked against IGoR. In a later analysis, hypergeometric tests were used to score TCR-TCR, TCR-HLA and TCR-CMV co-occurrence, with a repertoire-size bias correction applied to TCR pairs. False discovery rates were estimated in a later analysis by permuting HLA or CMV assignments 20 times. A later analysis grouped co-occurring TCRs with DBSCAN, adding TCRdist sequence similarity when clustering within HLA-allele-positive subsets. For co-occurrence clustering, repertoires with fewer than 30,000 or more than 120,000 public chains were excluded, along with a handful of repertoires with anomalous nucleotide sharing. What TCRdb holds here is the immuneACCESS table cut down to in-frame rearrangements. Part of the clones is not present; checked against another copy, under half of the missing clones reflect an unresolved V gene, and the others are unexplained. Clonal size and the V and J genes are those of that table, whereas D and trimming came from the DNA. Present in this sample are more than 100,000 clones, approximately 78% of which were seen just once. Jointly, the top ten make up roughly 7.7% of the sample.

The data originate from a study of cytomegalovirus exposure and HLA in healthy donors (dated 2017 in TCRdb). At the level of the whole study: According to an earlier analysis of a few hundred of the donors, some 170 million T cells yielded some 120 million unique TCR beta sequences and 276 Gb of sequence data. Both class I and class II loci were covered by HLA typing, at four-digit resolution. Every discovery cohort repertoire had been produced on one sequencing platform. A later genetic analysis took genome-wide SNP genotypes for about three fifths of the roughly 700 donors and used that subset as a discovery cohort. High-throughput TCR immunosequencing, statistical association of individual TCRs with disease status, and machine learning were combined to predict cytomegalovirus infection status. A later analysis re-analyzed previously published TCR beta repertoires from 650 to 800 donors and added high-resolution HLA genotyping to study TCR occurrence patterns. The later analysis used no new phenotypic data to find candidate immune exposures, relying instead on TCR beta sequences and their occurrence across donors. The T cell repertoires of 550 to 850 subjects were profiled by immunosequencing and related to cytomegalovirus serostatus. An early release that covered some 630 HLA-typed donors contained approximately 300 gigabases of sequencing data and 75 million to 100 million unique TCR sequences. An earlier analysis of several hundred of the donors applied high-throughput TCR beta sequencing to assess whether each TCR beta V gene segment acted as functional or pseudogenic. Across roughly 420 genotyped donors of the cohort, an average of approximately 200,000 unique TCR beta nucleotide sequences per donor were sequenced, and approximately 17% of those sequences were non-productive. Besides the first cohort of some 670 subjects, a separate validation cohort made up of 120 different subjects was used. Donor age, sex, ethnicity and CMV serostatus were compiled alongside the repertoire data. The study aimed to test whether signatures of past pathogen exposure could be identified by cataloging public T cell receptors. Typing coverage differed by locus: A, B, C, DRB1 and DQB1 were typed in roughly 629-630 donors, DQA1 in 500 to 550, DPA1 in around 580, and DPB1 in roughly 470. Because of strong linkage in the cohort, five DR-DQ haplotypes were treated as single units for association and clustering. Among the roughly 400 genotyped donors, approximately 76% belonged to the genetic ancestry cluster associated with self-reported Caucasian donors. Broader findings and caveats from the paper: According to a later genetic analysis, donors in an Asian-associated ancestry cluster had fewer N-insertions in productive TCRs than the approximately 650-donor mean. According to a later analysis, TCR association rates differed among HLA loci, with DRB1 alleles showing the most associated TCRs and HLA-C alleles showing the fewest. In the study, approximately 160 TCR beta chains were listed as associated with cytomegalovirus. V-gene and J-gene trimming of TCR beta chains was associated with a missense DCLRE1C variant in a later genetic analysis, and the association was replicated in an independent cohort. Sequencing depth was assumed to be roughly uniform across donors in the presence/absence analyses, though that assumption may not hold. The classifier was reported to diagnose cytomegalovirus status with high specificity and sensitivity in both the original and validation cohorts. In vitro tests confirmed that a few of the cytomegalovirus-associated TCR beta chains recognize cytomegalovirus antigens. The only immune exposure information available for the cohort was CMV serostatus. According to a later analysis, parvovirus B19, influenza, CMV and Epstein-Barr virus appeared linked to several top co-occurrence clusters. The 87-base-pair reads could not distinguish some IMGT-functional V segments, including TRBV6-2 and TRBV6-3, so those segments were excluded. The authors suggested that the approach could potentially be extended to other disease states and immunological phenotypes. Linkage disequilibrium might explain the correlated functional status among segregating V segments, but an unknown experimental factor could not be ruled out. In a later analysis, 15,000 to 20,000 TCR beta sequences were associated with specific HLA alleles at a false discovery rate of 0.05. Broadly in line with IMGT annotations, most TCR beta V segments showed up in productive rearrangements about 87% or about 30% of the time in an earlier analysis of 587 of the donors. A further reported finding was that TCR beta sequences accurately predicted the HLA-A and HLA-B alleles for most subjects in the first cohort. Across donors, most TCR sequences were observed very rarely, whereas some public TCRs were present in many individuals. Around 16 rarely observed V segments, including chromosome 9 orphons, were excluded from the earlier analysis of a few hundred of the donors because counts were too low. A later analysis found that HLA-associated TCR beta chains were more clonally expanded and had lower generation probabilities than equally common non-associated chains. Most CMV-associated TCR beta chains appeared to be HLA-restricted in a later analysis, and the HLA associations seemed to be driven largely by CMV exposure. When HLA alleles, especially DR and DQ, strongly co-occurred, attributing TCR associations to individual alleles was difficult. HLA typing was unavailable for some donors at each locus, so association tests used only the typed subset. In this cohort, only TCR beta chains were sequenced, and detectable features were limited by the absence of alpha or paired-chain data. The sequencing pipeline was judged likely to have produced a cluster of highly shared sequence variants as a technical artifact.

Looking up the germline V gene yields CDR1 MNHNS and CDR2 SASEGT. V loses 5 bases, J loses 5 bases, and the germline ends lie 15 bases apart. Including the terminal cysteine and phenylalanine, the CDR3 comprises 14 residues. Solely the CDR3 DNA is kept, with 42 bases framed from the first base. The sequence derives from a woman in her 50s in good health and CMV-seropositive. Sequencing input: PBMCs. The rearrangement combines TRBV6-1 with TRBJ1-1; the D segment could be TRBD1, given 5 matching bases. The nucleotide sequence is TGTGCCAGCAGTCCTGGGGGGGTGTTGACTGAAGCTTTCTTT. This codes for CASSPGGVLTEAFF.